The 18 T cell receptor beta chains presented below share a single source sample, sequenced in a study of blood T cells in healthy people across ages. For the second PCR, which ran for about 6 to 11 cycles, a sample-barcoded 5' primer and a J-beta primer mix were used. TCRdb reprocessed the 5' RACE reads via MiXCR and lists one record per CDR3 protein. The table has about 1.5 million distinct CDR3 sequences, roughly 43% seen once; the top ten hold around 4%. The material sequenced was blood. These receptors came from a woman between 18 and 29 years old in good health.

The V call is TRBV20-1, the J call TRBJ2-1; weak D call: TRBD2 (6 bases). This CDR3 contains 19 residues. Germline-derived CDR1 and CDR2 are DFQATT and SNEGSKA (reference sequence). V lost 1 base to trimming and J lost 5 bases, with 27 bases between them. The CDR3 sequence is CSARAGRGSFHTGDNEQFF. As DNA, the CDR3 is TGCAGTGCTAGAGCGGGCCGGGGGAGCTTCCACACCGGGGACAATGAGCAGTTCTTC.

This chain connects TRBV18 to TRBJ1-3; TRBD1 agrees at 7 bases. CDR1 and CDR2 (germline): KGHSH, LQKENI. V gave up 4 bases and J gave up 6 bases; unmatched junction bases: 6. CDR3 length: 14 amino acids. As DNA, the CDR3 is TGTGCCAGCTCACTCCGCGACAGGGAAAACACCATATATTTT. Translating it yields CASSLRDRENTIYF. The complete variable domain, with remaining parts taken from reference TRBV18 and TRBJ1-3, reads NAGVMQNPRHLVRRRGQEARLRCSPMKGHSHVYWYRQLPEEGLKFMVYLQKENIIDESGMPKERFSAEFPKEGPSILRIQQVVRGDSAAYFCASSLRDRENTIYFGEGSWLTVV.

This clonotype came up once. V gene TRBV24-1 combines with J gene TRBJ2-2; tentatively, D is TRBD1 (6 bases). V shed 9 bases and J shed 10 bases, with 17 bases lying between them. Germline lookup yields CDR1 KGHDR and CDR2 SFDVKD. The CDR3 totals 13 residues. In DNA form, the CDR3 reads TGTGCCACCTCACAGGGTACTGCGCAGGAGCTGTTTTTT. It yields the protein CATSQGTAQELFF.

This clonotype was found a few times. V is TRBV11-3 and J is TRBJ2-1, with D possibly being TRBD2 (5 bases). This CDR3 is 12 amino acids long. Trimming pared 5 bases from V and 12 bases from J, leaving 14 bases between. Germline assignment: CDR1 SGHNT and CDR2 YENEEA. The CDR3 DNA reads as TGTGCCAGCAGCGATTACAGTGGACTGCAGTTCTTC. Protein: CASSDYSGLQFF.

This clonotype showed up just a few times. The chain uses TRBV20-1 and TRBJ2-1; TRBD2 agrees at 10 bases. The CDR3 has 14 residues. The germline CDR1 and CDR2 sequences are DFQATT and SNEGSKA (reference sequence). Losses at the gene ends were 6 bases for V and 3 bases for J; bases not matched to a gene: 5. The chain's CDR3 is CSALLAGYYNEQFF. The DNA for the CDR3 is TGCAGTGCCCTACTAGCGGGATACTACAATGAGCAGTTCTTC.

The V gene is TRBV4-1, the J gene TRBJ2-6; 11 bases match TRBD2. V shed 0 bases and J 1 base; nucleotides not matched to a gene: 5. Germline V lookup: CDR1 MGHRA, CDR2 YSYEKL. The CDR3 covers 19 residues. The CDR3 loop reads CASSQDFSGGASGANVLTF. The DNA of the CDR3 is TGCGCCAGCAGCCAAGATTTTAGCGGGGGGGCTTCTGGGGCCAACGTCCTGACTTTC.

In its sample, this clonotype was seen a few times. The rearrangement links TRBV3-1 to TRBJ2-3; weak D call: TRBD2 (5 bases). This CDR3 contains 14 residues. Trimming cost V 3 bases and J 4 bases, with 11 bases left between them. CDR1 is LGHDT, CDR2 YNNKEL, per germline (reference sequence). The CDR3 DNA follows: TGTGCCAGCAGCCACCCGCTAGCTCCAGATACGCAGTATTTT. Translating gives CASSHPLAPDTQYF.

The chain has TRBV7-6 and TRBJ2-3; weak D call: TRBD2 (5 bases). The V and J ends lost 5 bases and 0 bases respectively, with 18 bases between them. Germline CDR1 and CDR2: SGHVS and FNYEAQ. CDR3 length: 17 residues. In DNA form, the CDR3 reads TGTGCCAGCAGCCTAGGGAGAACCCGCGCTAGCACAGATACGCAGTATTTT. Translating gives CASSLGRTRASTDTQYF. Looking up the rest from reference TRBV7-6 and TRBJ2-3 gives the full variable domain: GAGVSQSPRYKVTKRGQDVALRCDPISGHVSLYWYRQALGQGPEFLTYFNYEAQQDKSGLPNDRFSAERPEGSISTLTIQRTEQRDSAMYRCASSLGRTRASTDTQYFGPGTRLTVL.

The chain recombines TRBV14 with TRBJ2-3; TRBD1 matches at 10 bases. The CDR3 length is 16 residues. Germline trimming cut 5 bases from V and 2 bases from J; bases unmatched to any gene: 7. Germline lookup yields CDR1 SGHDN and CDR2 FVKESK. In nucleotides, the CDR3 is TGTGCCAGCAGCGCTCGGGACAGGGGTCCCACAGATACGCAGTATTTT. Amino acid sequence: CASSARDRGPTDTQYF. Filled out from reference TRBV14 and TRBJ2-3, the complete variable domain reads EAGVTQFPSHSVIEKGQTVTLRCDPISGHDNLYWYRRVMGKEIKFLLHFVKESKQDESGMPNNRFLAERTGGTYSTLKVQPAELEDSGVYFCASSARDRGPTDTQYFGPGTRLTVL.

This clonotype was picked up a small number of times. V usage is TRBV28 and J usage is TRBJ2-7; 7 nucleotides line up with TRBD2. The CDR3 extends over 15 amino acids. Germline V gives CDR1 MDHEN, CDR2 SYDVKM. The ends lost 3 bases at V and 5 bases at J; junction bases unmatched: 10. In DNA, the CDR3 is TGTGCCAGCAGTTTCGTAGGCGGGAGATCCCACGAGCAGTACTTC. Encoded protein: CASSFVGGRSHEQYF.

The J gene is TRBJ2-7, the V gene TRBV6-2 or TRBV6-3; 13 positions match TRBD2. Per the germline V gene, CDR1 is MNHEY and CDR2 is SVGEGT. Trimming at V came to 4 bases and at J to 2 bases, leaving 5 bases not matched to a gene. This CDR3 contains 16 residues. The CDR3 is CASSWTSGGPTYEQYF. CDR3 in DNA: TGTGCCAGCAGTTGGACTAGCGGGGGCCCAACCTACGAGCAGTACTTC.

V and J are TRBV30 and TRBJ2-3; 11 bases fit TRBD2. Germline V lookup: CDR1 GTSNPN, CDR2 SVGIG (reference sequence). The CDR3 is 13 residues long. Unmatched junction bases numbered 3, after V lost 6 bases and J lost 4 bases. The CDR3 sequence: CACGTSGADTQYF. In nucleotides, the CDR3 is TGTGCCTGTGGGACTAGCGGCGCAGATACGCAGTATTTT.

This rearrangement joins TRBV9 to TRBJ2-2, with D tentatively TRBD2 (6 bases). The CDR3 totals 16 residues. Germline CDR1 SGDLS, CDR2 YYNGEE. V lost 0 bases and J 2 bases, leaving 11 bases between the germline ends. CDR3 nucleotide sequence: TGTGCCAGCAGCGTAGTTGGTAGCGGAAACACCGGGGAGCTGTTTTTT. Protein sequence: CASSVVGSGNTGELFF.

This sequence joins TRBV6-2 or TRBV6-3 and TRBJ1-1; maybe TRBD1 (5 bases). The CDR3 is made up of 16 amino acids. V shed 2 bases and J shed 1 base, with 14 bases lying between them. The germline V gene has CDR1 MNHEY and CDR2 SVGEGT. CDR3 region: CASSYTSRAPNTEAFF. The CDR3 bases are TGTGCCAGCAGTTACACCTCCAGGGCTCCGAACACTGAAGCTTTCTTT.

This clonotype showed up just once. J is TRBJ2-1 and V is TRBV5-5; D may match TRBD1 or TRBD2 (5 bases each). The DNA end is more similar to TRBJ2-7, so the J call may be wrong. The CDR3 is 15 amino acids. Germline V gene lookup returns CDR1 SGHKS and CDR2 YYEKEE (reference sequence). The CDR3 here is CASSPFPGRNYEQYF. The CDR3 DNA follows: TGTGCCAGCAGCCCTTTCCCGGGACGGAACTACGAGCAGTACTTC.

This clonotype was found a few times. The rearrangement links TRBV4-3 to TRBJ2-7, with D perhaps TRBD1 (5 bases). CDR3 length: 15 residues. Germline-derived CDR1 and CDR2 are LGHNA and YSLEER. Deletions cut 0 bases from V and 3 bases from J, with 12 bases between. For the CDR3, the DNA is TGCGCCAGCAGCCAAGATACGGCCAGGGTCTACGAGCAGTACTTC. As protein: CASSQDTARVYEQYF.

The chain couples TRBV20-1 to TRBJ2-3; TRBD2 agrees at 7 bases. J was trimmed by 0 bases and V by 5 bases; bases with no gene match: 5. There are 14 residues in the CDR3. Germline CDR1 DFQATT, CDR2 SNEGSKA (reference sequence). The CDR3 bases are TGCAGTGCTGGACTAGTCACTAGCACAGATACGCAGTATTTT. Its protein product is CSAGLVTSTDTQYF.

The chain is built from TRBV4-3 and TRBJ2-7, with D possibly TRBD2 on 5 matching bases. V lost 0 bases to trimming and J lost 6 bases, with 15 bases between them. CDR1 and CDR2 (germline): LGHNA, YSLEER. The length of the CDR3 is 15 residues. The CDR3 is CASSQDGDRLREQYF. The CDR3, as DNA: TGCGCCAGCAGCCAAGACGGGGATAGGCTCCGCGAGCAGTACTTC.